The TCR beta chain described here comes from a study of T cells expressing NK-cell markers. Study-level background: Seven of eight sequenced donors tested HCMV-seropositive; one tested seronegative.

The study, taken as a whole, reports: Dominance of the CD3+CD56-NKG2C+ fraction by these clonotypes also held in several donors. Clones of NKG2C+ T cells that had expanded were of unclear HCMV specificity.

Germline lookup yields CDR1 LNHDA and CDR2 SQIVND (reference sequence). This CDR3 spans 16 amino acids. TCRdb re-called the 5' RACE reads, yielding one record per CDR3 amino acid sequence without DNA. In all, the sample yields around 100,000 distinct CDR3 sequences. Comments on this clonotype: Antigen: not known.

This chain links TRBV19 with TRBJ2-5; TCRdb calls TRBD2, which cannot be checked without DNA. The clonotype comes from a woman aged 18-69 years in good health. The sequencing sample was made of blood T cells: a sorted CD56 or NKG2C T cell subset, CD4+ or CD8+ T cells, or bulk PBMC T cells (not recorded which). The CDR3 spells CASSIDLEGLKETQYF. Supplemented by reference TRBV19 and TRBJ2-5, the full variable domain reads DGGITQSPKYLFRKEGQNVTLSCEQNLNHDAMYWYRQDPGQGLRLIYYSQIVNDFQKGDIAEGYSVSREKKESFPLTVTSAQKNPTAFYLCASSIDLEGLKETQYFGPGTRLLVL.